Described below is a single T cell receptor beta chain sequence and its context. The data are from a study of T cell changes during pregnancy in multiple sclerosis. CDR3 length: 14 amino acids. CDR1 is SGHAT, CDR2 FQNNGV, per germline. V dropped 3 bases and J dropped 2 bases, with 11 bases sitting between them. Method: immunoSEQ multiplex PCR; TCRdb's copy keeps in-frame clones and lacks some. The repertoire holds 80,000 or so clones, with 92% as singletons. Sequenced material: peripheral blood, taken before pregnancy. The chain recombines TRBV11-2 with TRBJ2-7; possible D gene TRBD2, 6 bases. This receptor was identified in a female donor with multiple sclerosis, enrolled in a pregnancy study. This chain's CDR3 is CASSLGRGAYEQYF. The CDR3 DNA is TGTGCCAGCAGCTTGGGGCGGGGTGCCTACGAGCAGTACTTC.